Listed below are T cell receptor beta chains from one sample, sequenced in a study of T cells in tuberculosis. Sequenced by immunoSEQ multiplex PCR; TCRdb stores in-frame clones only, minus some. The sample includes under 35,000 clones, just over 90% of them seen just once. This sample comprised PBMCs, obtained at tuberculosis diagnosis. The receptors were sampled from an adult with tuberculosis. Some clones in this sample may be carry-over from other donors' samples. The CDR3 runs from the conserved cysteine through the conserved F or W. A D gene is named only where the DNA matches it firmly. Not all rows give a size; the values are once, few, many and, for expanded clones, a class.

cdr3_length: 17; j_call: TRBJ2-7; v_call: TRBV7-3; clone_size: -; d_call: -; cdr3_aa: CASSLLPPQDFSYEQYF; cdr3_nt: TGTGCCAGCAGCTTACTCCCCCCCCAGGATTTTTCCTACGAGCAGTACTTC
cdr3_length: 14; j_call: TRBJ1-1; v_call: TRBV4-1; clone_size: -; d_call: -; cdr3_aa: CASSQQGSWREAFF; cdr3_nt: TGCGCCAGCAGCCAACAGGGGAGCTGGCGGGAAGCTTTCTTT
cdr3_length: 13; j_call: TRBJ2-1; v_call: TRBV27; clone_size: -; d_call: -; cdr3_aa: CASSLRSRIEQFF; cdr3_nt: TGTGCCAGCAGTTTACGCTCTAGGATTGAGCAGTTCTTC
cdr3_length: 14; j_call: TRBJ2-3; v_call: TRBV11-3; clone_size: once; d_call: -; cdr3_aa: CASSSGHVSDTQYF; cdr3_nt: TGTGCCAGCAGCTCCGGACACGTGTCAGATACGCAGTATTTT
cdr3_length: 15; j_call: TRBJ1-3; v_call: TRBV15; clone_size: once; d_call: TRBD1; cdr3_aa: CATSRGTGPGNTIYF; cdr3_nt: TGTGCCACCAGCAGAGGGACAGGGCCCGGAAACACCATATATTTT
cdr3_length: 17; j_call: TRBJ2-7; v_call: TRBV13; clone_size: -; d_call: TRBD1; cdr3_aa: CASSLTSRRQGSYEQYF; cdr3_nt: TGTGCCAGCAGCTTAACCTCTAGGAGACAGGGATCCTACGAGCAGTACTTC
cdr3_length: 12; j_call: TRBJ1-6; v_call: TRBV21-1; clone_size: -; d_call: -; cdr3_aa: CASNRGKSPLHF; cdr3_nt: TGTGCCAGCAACAGGGGGAAGTCACCCCTCCACTTT
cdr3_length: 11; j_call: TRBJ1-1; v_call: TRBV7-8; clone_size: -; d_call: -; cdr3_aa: CASSSDTEAFF; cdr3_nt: TGTGCCAGCAGTTCAGACACTGAAGCTTTCTTT
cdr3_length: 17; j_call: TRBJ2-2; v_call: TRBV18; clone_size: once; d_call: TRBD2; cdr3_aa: CASSPPGLAGSTGELFF; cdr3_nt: TGTGCCAGCTCACCACCGGGACTAGCGGGATCCACCGGGGAGCTGTTTTTT
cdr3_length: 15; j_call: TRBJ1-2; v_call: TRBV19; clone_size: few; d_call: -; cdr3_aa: CASSMTRAANYGYTF; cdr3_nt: TGTGCCAGTAGTATGACCAGGGCTGCTAACTATGGCTACACCTTC
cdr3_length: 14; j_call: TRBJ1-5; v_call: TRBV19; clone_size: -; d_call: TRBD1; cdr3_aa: CASSTDRGRQPQHF; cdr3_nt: TGTGCCAGTAGTACTGACAGGGGGCGGCAGCCCCAGCATTTT
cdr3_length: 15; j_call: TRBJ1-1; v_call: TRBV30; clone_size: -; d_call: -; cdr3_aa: CAWSERGTVNTEAFF; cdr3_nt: TGTGCCTGGAGTGAAAGGGGGACGGTGAACACTGAAGCTTTCTTT
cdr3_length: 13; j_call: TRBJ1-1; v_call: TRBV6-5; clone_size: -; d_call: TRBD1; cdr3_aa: CASSYRGQGEAFF; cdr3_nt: TGTGCCAGCAGTTACCGGGGACAGGGTGAAGCTTTCTTT
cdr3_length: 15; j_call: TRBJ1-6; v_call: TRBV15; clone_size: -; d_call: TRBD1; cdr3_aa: CATSSRDRDYSPLHF; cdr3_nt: TGTGCCACCAGCAGTCGGGACAGGGATTATTCACCCCTCCACTTT
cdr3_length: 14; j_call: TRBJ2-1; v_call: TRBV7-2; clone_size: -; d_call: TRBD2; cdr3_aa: CASSRDYRYNEQFF; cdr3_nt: TGTGCCAGCAGCCGGGACTACAGATACAATGAGCAGTTCTTC
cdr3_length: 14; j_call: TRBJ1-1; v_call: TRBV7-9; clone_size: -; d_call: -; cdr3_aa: CASSFSHMNTEAFF; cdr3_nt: TGTGCCAGCAGCTTTTCACACATGAACACTGAAGCTTTCTTT
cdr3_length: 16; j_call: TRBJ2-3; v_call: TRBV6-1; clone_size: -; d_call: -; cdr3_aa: CASSERWRTPPDTQYF; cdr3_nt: TGTGCCAGCAGTGAACGGTGGCGGACTCCACCAGATACGCAGTATTTT
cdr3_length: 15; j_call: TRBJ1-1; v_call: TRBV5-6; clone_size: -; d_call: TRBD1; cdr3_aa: CASSLGQGYVTEAFF; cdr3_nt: TGTGCCAGCAGCTTGGGACAGGGGTATGTGACTGAAGCTTTCTTT
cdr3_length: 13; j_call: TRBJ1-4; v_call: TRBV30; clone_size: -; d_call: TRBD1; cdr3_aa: CAWSRQGNEKLFF; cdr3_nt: TGTGCCTGGAGTCGACAGGGAAATGAAAAACTGTTTTTT
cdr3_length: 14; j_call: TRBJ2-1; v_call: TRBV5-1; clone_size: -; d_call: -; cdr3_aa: CASSSLGGMDEQFF; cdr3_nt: TGCGCCAGCAGCTCACTGGGGGGTATGGATGAGCAGTTCTTC